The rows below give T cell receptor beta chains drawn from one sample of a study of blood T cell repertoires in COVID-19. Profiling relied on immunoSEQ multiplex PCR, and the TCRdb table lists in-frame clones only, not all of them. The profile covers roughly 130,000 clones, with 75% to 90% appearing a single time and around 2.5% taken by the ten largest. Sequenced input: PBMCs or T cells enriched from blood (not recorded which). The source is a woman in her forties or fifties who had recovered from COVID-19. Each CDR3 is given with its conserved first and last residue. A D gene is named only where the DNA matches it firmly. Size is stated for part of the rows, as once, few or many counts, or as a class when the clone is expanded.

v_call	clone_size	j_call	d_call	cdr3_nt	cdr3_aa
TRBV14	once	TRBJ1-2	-	TGTGCCAGCAGCCAGACGCCTCAGGGTCGGGACTATGGCTACACCTTC	CASSQTPQGRDYGYTF
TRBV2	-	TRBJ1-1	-	TGTGCCAGCGGCATACAGAACACTGAAGCTTTCTTT	CASGIQNTEAFF
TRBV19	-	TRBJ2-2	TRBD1	TGTGCCAGTAGTATGAGGGGGCCTCCCGGGGAGCTGTTTTTT	CASSMRGPPGELFF
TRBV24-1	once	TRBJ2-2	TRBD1	TGTGCCACCAGTGATCCGACAGGGACCGGGGAGCTGTTTTTT	CATSDPTGTGELFF
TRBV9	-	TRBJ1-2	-	TGTGCCAGCAGCGTAGCTGGCCAGGGTAGAGGCTACACCTTC	CASSVAGQGRGYTF
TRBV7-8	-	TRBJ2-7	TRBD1	TGTGCCAGCAGCTTCACCGGGACAGCCTACTACGAGCAGTACTTC	CASSFTGTAYYEQYF
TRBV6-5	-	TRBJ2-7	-	TGTGCCAGCAGCGCACCGGGACATTCCTACGAGCAGTACTTC	CASSAPGHSYEQYF
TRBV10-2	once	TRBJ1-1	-	TGCGCCAGCAGCCTAGACTTGAACACTGAAGCTTTCTTT	CASSLDLNTEAFF
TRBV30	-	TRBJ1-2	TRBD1	TGTGCCCGGACAGGGGGCGATCGAGCAGGAGGCTACACCTTC	CARTGGDRAGGYTF
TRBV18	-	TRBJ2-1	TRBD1	TGTGCCAGCTCACCACCGGACAGGCCCAATGAGCAGTTCTTC	CASSPPDRPNEQFF
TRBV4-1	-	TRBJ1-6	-	TGCGCCAGCAGCCAAGTTCAGAATAATTCACCCCTCCACTTT	CASSQVQNNSPLHF
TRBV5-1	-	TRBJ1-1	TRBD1	TGCGCCAGCAGTCCTATCACAGGGGGCAGGGTTAATTTGAACACTGAAGCTTTCTTT	CASSPITGGRVNLNTEAFF
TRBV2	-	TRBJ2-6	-	TGTGCCAGCGGGCCAAACACAGGCTCCTCTGGGGCCAACGTCCTGACTTTC	CASGPNTGSSGANVLTF
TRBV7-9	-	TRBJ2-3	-	TGTGCCAGCAGCTCGGACTCTGATACGCAGTATTTT	CASSSDSDTQYF
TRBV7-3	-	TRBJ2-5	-	TGTGCCAGCAGCTCGAACATACAAGAGACCCAGTACTTC	CASSSNIQETQYF
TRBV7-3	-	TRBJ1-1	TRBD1	TGTGCCAGCACCAAACAGGGGGGGTACACTGAAGCTTTCTTT	CASTKQGGYTEAFF
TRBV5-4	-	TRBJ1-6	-	TGTGCCAGCAGCCCTAACTTTAGCTCCTATAATTTACCCCTCCACTTT	CASSPNFSSYNLPLHF
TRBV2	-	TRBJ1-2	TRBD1	TGTGCCAGCAGTGAGGGACAGGGGGCTGGTAACTATGGCTACACCTTC	CASSEGQGAGNYGYTF
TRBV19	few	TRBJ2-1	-	TGTGCCACCTATCCTTACTCCCCAAGCTCCTACAATGAGCAGTTCTTC	CATYPYSPSSYNEQFF
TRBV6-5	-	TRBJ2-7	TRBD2	TGTGCCAGCAGCCCGACGGGGGGGGCGCGTGTCGAGCAGTACTTC	CASSPTGGARVEQYF
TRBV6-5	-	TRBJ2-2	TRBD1	TGTGCCAGCAGTTACTCACAGGGGGCCGGGGAGCTGTTTTTT	CASSYSQGAGELFF
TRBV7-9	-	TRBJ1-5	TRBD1	TGTGCCAGCAGCCCGGGACAGGGGGCCGATCAGCCCCAGCATTTT	CASSPGQGADQPQHF
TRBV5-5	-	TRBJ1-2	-	TGTGCCAGCATTCCCCTGGGAGTCAACTATGGCTACACCTTC	CASIPLGVNYGYTF
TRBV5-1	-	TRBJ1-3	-	TGCGCCAGCAGCCCCAGGACTGACTCTGGAAACACCATATATTTT	CASSPRTDSGNTIYF
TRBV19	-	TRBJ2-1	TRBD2	TGTGCCACCTCGACTAGCGGGGGCACCAATGAGCAGTTCTTC	CATSTSGGTNEQFF
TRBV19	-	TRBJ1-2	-	TGTGCCAGTAAGTTGACAGGTGCCTATGGCTACACCTTC	CASKLTGAYGYTF
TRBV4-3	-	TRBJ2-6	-	TGCGCCAGCAGCCAAGATTATTCGAGCTCTGGGGCCAACGTCCTGACTTTC	CASSQDYSSSGANVLTF
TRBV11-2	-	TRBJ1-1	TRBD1	TGTGCCAGCAGCTGGGAACAGGGGGCAACTTTCTTT	CASSWEQGATFF
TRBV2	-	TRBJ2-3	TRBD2	TGTGCCAGCACCCCCTCGGGGGGAGATACGCAGTATTTT	CASTPSGGDTQYF
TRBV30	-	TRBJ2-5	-	TGTGCCTGGAGGGGGGGTTCAAGAGAGACCCAGTACTTC	CAWRGGSRETQYF
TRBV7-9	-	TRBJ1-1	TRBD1	TGTGCCAGCAGCCATCCAGGGGGAACTGAAGCTTTCTTT	CASSHPGGTEAFF
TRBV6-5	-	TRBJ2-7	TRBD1	TGTGCCAGCACCCGGACAGGCTCTGGGGCCTACGAGCAGTACTTC	CASTRTGSGAYEQYF
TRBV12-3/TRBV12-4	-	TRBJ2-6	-	TGTGCCAGCAGTTTACTAGGACTAAACGTCCTGACTTTC	CASSLLGLNVLTF
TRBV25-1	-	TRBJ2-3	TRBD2	TGTGCCAGCAGTGAAACTAGCGGGGGGGCAGATACGCAGTATTTT	CASSETSGGADTQYF
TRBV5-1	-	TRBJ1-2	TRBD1	TGCGCCAGCAGCTCCTCCGGGACAGTTAATGGCTACACCTTC	CASSSSGTVNGYTF
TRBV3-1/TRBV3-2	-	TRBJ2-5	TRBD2	TGTGCCAGCAGCCAAGAGGCTAGCGGGGGCCAAGAGACCCAGTACTTC	CASSQEASGGQETQYF
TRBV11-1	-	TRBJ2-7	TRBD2	TGTGCCAGCAGCTTACTAGCGGGGGGGATCTCCTACGAGCAGTACTTC	CASSLLAGGISYEQYF
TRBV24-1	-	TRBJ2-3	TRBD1	TGTGCCACCAGGGCAGGGGGCTCAGATACGCAGTATTTT	CATRAGGSDTQYF
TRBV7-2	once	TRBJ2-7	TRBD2	TGTGCCAGCAGCTTAGGCGGGGGGCCCCTCTACGAGCAGTACTTC	CASSLGGGPLYEQYF
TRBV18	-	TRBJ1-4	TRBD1	TGTGCCAGCTCACCATGGGGACAGGGGGCACCTAATGAAAAACTGTTTTTT	CASSPWGQGAPNEKLFF
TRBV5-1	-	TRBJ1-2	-	TGCGCCAGCAGCTTGGATACCAGGGACTACACCTTC	CASSLDTRDYTF
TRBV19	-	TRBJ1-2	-	TGTGCCAGTAGGCTAGGACAGAGTTATGGCTACACCTTC	CASRLGQSYGYTF
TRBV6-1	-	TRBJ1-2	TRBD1	TGTGCCAGCAGCCCCGGGACAGGGGCAGACTACACCTTC	CASSPGTGADYTF